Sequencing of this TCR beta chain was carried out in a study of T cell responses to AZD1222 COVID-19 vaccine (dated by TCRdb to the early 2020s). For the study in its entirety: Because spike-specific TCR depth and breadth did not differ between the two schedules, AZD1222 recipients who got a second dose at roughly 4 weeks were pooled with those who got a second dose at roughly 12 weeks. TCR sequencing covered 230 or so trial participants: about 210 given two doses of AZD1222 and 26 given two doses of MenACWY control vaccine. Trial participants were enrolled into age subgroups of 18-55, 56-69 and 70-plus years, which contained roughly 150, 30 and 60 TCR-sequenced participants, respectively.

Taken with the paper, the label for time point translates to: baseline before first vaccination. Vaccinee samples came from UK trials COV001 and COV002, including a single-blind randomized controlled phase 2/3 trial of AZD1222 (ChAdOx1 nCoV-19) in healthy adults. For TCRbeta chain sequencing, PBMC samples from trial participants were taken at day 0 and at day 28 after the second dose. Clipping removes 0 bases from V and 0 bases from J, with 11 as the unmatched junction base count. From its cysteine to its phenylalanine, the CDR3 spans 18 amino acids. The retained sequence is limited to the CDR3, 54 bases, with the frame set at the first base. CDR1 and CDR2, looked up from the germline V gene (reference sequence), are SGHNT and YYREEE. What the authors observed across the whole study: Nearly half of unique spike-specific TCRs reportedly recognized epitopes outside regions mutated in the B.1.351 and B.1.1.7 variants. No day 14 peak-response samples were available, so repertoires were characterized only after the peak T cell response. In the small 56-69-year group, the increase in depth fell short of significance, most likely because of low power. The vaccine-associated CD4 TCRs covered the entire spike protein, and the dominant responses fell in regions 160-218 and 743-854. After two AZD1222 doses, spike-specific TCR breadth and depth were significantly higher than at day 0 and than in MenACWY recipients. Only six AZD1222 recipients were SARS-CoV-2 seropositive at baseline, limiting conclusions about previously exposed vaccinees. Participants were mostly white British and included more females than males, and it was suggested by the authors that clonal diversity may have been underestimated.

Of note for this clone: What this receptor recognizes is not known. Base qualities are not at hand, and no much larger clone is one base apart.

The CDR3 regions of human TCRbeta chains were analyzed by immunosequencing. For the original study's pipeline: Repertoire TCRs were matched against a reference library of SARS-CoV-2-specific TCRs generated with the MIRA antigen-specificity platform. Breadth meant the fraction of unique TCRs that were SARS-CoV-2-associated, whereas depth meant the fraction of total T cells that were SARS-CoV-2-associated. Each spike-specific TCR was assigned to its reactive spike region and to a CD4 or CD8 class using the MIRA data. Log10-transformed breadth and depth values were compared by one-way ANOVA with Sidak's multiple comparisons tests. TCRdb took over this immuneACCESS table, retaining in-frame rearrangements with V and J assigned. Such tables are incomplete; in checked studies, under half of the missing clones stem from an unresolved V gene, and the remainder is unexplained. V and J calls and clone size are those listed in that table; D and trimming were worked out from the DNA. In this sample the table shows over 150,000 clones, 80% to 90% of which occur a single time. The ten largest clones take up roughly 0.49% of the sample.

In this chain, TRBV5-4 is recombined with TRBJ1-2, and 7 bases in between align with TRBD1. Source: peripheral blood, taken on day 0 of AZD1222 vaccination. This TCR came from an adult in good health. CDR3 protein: CASSLGTGPSSTNYGYTF. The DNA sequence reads TGTGCCAGCAGCTTGGGGACAGGTCCTTCATCTACTAACTATGGCTACACCTTC.